Detailed here is one T cell receptor (beta chain). In its sample, this clone was seen a few times. Its antigen is still unknown. No base quality information exists; no much larger clone differs at one position. TCRbeta CDR3 regions were amplified from genomic DNA using the immunoSEQ Assay, a bias-controlled multiplex PCR. In the authors' own workflow: The number of nucleated cells in each sample was estimated from the amplification of reference gene primers within the assay. To quantify the absolute abundance of each unique TCRbeta CDR3 rearrangement, sequence reads were collapsed and filtered. Productive Simpson clonality was computed per sample as the square root of Simpson's diversity index over productive rearrangements. TCRdb re-hosts the immuneACCESS table, in-frame sequences only. Its copies lack some clones; in the studies checked, an unresolved V gene accounts for under half of them, and the cause for the rest is not known. V and J calls and clone size come straight from that table; D and trimming were deduced from the DNA. The sample table holds about 90,000 clones, of which roughly four fifths were seen once. Together, the top ten hold 10% to 15% of the sample.

Including cysteine and phenylalanine, the CDR3 has 16 amino acids. Only the CDR3 portion is preserved as DNA: 48 bases, with reading frame beginning at the first base. Trimmed from V: 7 bases; trimmed from J: 3 bases; junction bases lacking a gene match: 10. CDR1 and CDR2 are read off the germline V gene as SGHRS and YFSETQ. The data derive from a study of blood T cell repertoires in COVID-19 (dated by TCRdb to the early 2020s). Context from the whole study: Samples covering the acute and convalescent phases of COVID-19 were provided by collaborators in the United States, Italy and Spain. The samples were drawn from the first 160 participants of the ongoing ImmuneRACE study and from more than 1,000 subjects provided by 6 global collaborators. The repertoires were made available in a free public database intended to serve as a resource for research on the immune response to SARS-CoV-2. The material from the prospective study consisted of cDNA or gDNA derived from T cells, B-cell-depleted T cells, or PBMCs. The sample metadata nearly always contained a de-identified subject ID, COVID-19 status, age in years and sex. The dataset comprised deeply sampled blood TCRbeta repertoires from subjects exposed to, actively infected with, or recovered from COVID-19. Where HLA class I and class II types were available, the types were taken from metadata supplied by the sample provider, not from assay-based typing. Results the study describes overall, beyond this receptor: The quantity of clinical and demographic metadata differed by source and by participant and was supplied without curation.

Whole blood was collected in K2EDTA tubes by collaborating institutions according to the institutions' own protocols. For TCRbeta analysis, collaborators shipped samples in one of three forms: frozen whole blood, isolated PBMCs, or DNA extracted from either of those sample types. The receptor was derived from a human donor in a cohort sampled during active COVID-19. Sequencing was done on a sample of peripheral blood. The rearrangement combines TRBV5-1 with TRBJ2-2; the central 9 bases match TRBD1. The DNA reads as follows: TGCGCCAGCGGAAACAGGGGGCGGTTGGACACCGGGGAGCTGTTTTTT. It codes for CASGNRGRLDTGELFF. When the CDR3 is completed using the reference TRBV5-1 and TRBJ2-2 genes on either side, the full variable domain is KAGVTQTPRYLIKTRGQQVTLSCSPISGHRSVSWYQQTPGQGLQFLFEYFSETQRNKGNFPGRFSGRQFSNSRSEMNVSTLELGDSALYLCASGNRGRLDTGELFFGEGSRLTVL.